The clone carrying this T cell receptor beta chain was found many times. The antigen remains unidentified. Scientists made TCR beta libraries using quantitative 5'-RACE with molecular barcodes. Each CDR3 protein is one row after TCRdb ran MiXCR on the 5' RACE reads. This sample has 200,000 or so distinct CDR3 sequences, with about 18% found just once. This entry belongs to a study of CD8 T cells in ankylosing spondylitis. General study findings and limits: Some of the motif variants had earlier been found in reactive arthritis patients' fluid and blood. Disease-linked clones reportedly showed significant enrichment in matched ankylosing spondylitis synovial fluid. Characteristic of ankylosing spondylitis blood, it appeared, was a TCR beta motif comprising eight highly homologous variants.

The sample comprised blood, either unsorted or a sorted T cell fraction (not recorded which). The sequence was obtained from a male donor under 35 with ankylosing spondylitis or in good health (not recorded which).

For the CDR3, the DNA is TGTGCCAGCAGTAGAGGACAGGTCCAGTACTTC. Amino acid sequence: CASSRGQVQYF. The genes are TRBV28 and TRBJ2-4; 7 bases map to TRBD1. The germline CDR1 and CDR2 sequences are MDHEN and SYDVKM. Unmatched junction bases numbered 5, after V lost 5 bases and J lost 13 bases. This CDR3 comprises 11 residues.